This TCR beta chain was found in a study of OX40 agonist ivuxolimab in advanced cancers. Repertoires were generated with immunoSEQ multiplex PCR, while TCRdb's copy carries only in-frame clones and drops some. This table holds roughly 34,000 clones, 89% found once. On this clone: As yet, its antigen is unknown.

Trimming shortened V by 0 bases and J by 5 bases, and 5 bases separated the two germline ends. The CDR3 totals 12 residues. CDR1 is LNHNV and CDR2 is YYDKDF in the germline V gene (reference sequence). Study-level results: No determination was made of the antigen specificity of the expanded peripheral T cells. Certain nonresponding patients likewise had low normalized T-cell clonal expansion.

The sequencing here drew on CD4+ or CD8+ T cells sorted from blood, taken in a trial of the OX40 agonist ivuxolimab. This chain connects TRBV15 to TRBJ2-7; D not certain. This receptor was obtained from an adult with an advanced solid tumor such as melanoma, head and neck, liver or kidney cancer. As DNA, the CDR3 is TGTGCCACCAGCAGAGATATCGACGAGCAGTACTTC. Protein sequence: CATSRDIDEQYF.